One sample yielded the 27 T cell receptor beta chains listed below, sequenced in a study of PD-1 blockade in classical Hodgkin lymphoma. The sample's time point: cycle 4 day 1 (C4D1), after 6 weeks of nivolumab. Relapse was seen in all patients after autologous stem cell transplantation, and brentuximab vedotin exposure was variable. Sequencing was performed with immunoSEQ multiplex PCR; in TCRdb, only in-frame clones are kept and a portion is missing. The repertoire holds about 93,000 clones, with just under 80% as singletons. The input for sequencing was peripheral blood mononuclear cells (PBMCs), taken before the fourth cycle of nivolumab. Source of these receptors: a human donor with classical Hodgkin lymphoma.

This clone showed up many times. The chain employs TRBV9 and TRBJ1-4; the D gene is possibly TRBD1 (6 bases). CDR1 is SGDLS, CDR2 YYNGEE, per germline. The V gene lost 2 bases and the J gene lost 8 bases, with 19 bases spanning the gap. The CDR3 has 16 amino acids. The CDR3 reads CASSVQSGAVNEKLFF. In nucleotides, the CDR3 is TGTGCCAGCAGCGTCCAATCAGGGGCGGTGAACGAAAAACTGTTTTTT.

The chain's CDR3 is CASSQTQKNEQFF. DNA for the CDR3: TGTGCCAGCAGCCAAACCCAGAAGAATGAGCAGTTCTTC. This chain joins TRBV4-2 and TRBJ2-1; D remains ambiguous. CDR3 size: 13 residues. CDR1 and CDR2 (germline): LGHNA, YNFKEQ. V was cut by 2 bases and J by 7 bases, with 9 bases left in between.

The chain is built from TRBV7-9 and TRBJ1-2; tentative D call: TRBD1 (6 bases). CDR3 length: 15 amino acids. Germline V CDR1 and CDR2: SEHNR, FQNEAQ (reference sequence). V gave up 5 bases and J gave up 8 bases, with 21 bases separating them. CDR3 DNA: TGTGCCAGCAGCCCGCTTTCGGGGGGCGGCCACGGCTACACCTTC. It translates to CASSPLSGGGHGYTF.

This clone was found once. J is TRBJ1-2 and V is TRBV19, with a possible D match to TRBD1 (5 bases). The length of the CDR3 is 17 residues. CDR1 and CDR2 (germline): LNHDA, SQIVND (reference sequence). Trimming cost V 6 bases and J 1 base, with 21 bases left between them. The CDR3 sequence: CASSLTSRGLSNYGYTF. The CDR3 region has the DNA TGTGCCAGTAGCCTCACATCCCGGGGACTGAGTAACTATGGCTACACCTTC.

The chain employs TRBV19 and TRBJ2-1, with TRBD2 identical over 13 bases. This CDR3 is 15 amino acids long. CDR1 and CDR2 (germline): LNHDA, SQIVND (reference sequence). Trimming took 6 bases from V and 8 from J; bases not matched to a gene: 7. CDR3 loop: CASRRLAGGTYEQFF. The CDR3, as DNA: TGTGCCAGTAGAAGACTAGCGGGAGGAACCTATGAGCAGTTCTTC.

This rearrangement joins TRBV25-1 to TRBJ1-4, with TRBD1 as a possible D gene (5 bases). Trimming took 5 bases from V and 8 from J, leaving 18 bases between them. Germline V gene lookup returns CDR1 MGHDK and CDR2 SYGVNS. The CDR3 sequence is 15 residues long. CDR3 coding DNA: TGTGCCAGCAGTATTGATAGGGGATCGGGAGAAAAACTGTTTTTT. It codes for CASSIDRGSGEKLFF.

Only a few counts were recorded for this clone. This chain uses TRBV4-2 with TRBJ2-3; 10 nucleotides agree with TRBD2. This CDR3 has 18 residues. V was pared by 0 bases and J by 6 bases, with 12 bases of the junction left unmatched. The V gene's germline CDR1 is LGHNA and CDR2 YNFKEQ. DNA of the CDR3: TGTGCCAGCAGCCAAGAAGGGCGGGCTAGCGGGGGTAGGGATACGCAGTATTTT. Translation: CASSQEGRASGGRDTQYF.

This chain joins TRBV5-1 and TRBJ1-6; D might be TRBD1 (5 bases). V gave up 3 bases and J gave up 5 bases, with 6 bases separating them. The CDR3 is 13 residues long. Germline assignment: CDR1 SGHRS and CDR2 YFSETQ. The CDR3 here is CASSWDHNSPLHF. DNA of the CDR3: TGCGCCAGCAGCTGGGACCATAATTCACCCCTCCACTTT.

This rearrangement joins TRBV7-9 to TRBJ2-3, with 12 bases lining up with TRBD2. Germline values: CDR1 SEHNR, CDR2 FQNEAQ (reference sequence). The junction had 13 bases not matched to a gene; V was cut back by 5 bases and J by 4 bases. CDR3 length equals 18 residues. The CDR3 DNA is TGTGCCAGCAGCCCGCGACTAGCGGGGGCCCTCATCCCAGATACGCAGTATTTT. Its translation: CASSPRLAGALIPDTQYF.

This clone was seen a single time. V is TRBV28 and J is TRBJ2-7, with D possibly being TRBD2 (5 bases). The ends were cut back, 10 bases at V and 1 base at J, with 14 bases in the middle. The CDR3 runs to 13 residues. The germline V gene encodes CDR1 MDHEN and CDR2 SYDVKM. The DNA for the CDR3 is TGTGCCACCATCCCGGACTTTTCCTACGAGCAGTACTTC. Translation: CATIPDFSYEQYF.

V and J are TRBV6-5 and TRBJ2-2; TRBD1 might be the D (5 bases). There are 15 residues in the CDR3. V was trimmed by 1 base and J by 0 bases, leaving 6 bases between them. CDR1 and CDR2 from the germline V gene are MNHEY and SVGAGI. This CDR3 reads CASSYWGANTGELFF. CDR3 nucleotides: TGTGCCAGCAGTTACTGGGGCGCGAACACCGGGGAGCTGTTTTTT.

The rearrangement uses TRBV7-6 and TRBJ1-2; weak D call: TRBD1 (6 bases). Germline CDR1 is SGHVS and CDR2 is FNYEAQ. There are 14 residues in the CDR3. Trimming removed 1 base at V and 5 bases at J, with 11 bases between. The CDR3 DNA reads TGTGCCAGCAGCTTAGGCGGGGGCGAGTATGGCTACACCTTC. Translated: CASSLGGGEYGYTF. The whole variable domain, filled in from reference TRBV7-6 and TRBJ1-2, reads GAGVSQSPRYKVTKRGQDVALRCDPISGHVSLYWYRQALGQGPEFLTYFNYEAQQDKSGLPNDRFSAERPEGSISTLTIQRTEQRDSAMYRCASSLGGGEYGYTFGSGTRLTVV.

This clone has only a few counts. The gene calls are TRBV18 and TRBJ2-3; tentatively, D is TRBD2 (6 bases). Germline V gene sequence: CDR1 KGHSH, CDR2 LQKENI. Trimming shortened V by 1 base and J by 3 bases, and 17 bases separated the two germline ends. This CDR3 contains 17 residues. Written as DNA, the CDR3 is TGTGCCAGCTCACCACGGGGAGGCCTAGGAGGTACAGATACGCAGTATTTT. This sequence encodes CASSPRGGLGGTDTQYF.

The chain combines TRBV6-5 with TRBJ1-4; TRBD1 is a possible D gene (5 bases). Germline assignment: CDR1 MNHEY and CDR2 SVGAGI. Trimming took 10 bases from V and 6 from J, leaving 18 bases between them. The CDR3 spans 14 residues. CDR3 in DNA: TGTGCCACTAGACAAGGGGATACGGATGAAAAACTGTTTTTT. Amino acid sequence: CATRQGDTDEKLFF.

The rearrangement links TRBV29-1 to TRBJ2-1, with 11 bases that match TRBD1. V lost 4 bases to trimming and J lost 6 bases; unmatched junction nucleotides: 8. The CDR3 length is 15 residues. Looked up from germline, CDR1 is SQVTM and CDR2 is ANQGSEA. This CDR3 is CSVAKWGQGGNEQFF. CDR3 DNA: TGCAGCGTTGCGAAATGGGGACAGGGGGGCAATGAGCAGTTCTTC.

This clone appeared a single time. The chain joins TRBV9 to TRBJ2-3; tentative D call: TRBD2 (6 bases). The CDR3 is made up of 14 amino acids. Germline V gene data show CDR1 as SGDLS and CDR2 as YYNGEE. Trimming left V 3 bases short and J 1 base short, with 9 bases between. CDR3: CASSASSGTDTQYF. In DNA form, the CDR3 reads TGTGCCAGCAGCGCCTCTAGCGGCACAGATACGCAGTATTTT.

V is TRBV5-6 and J is TRBJ2-3, with D unresolved. Trimming stripped 4 bases from V and 2 bases from J, with 11 bases between. This CDR3 is 14 amino acids long. CDR1 is SGHDT, CDR2 YYEEEE, per germline. CDR3 sequence: CASSLRHPTDTQYF. As DNA, the CDR3 is TGTGCCAGCAGCCTACGACACCCCACAGATACGCAGTATTTT.

The V call is TRBV18, the J call TRBJ1-3; D might be TRBD1 (6 bases). This CDR3 spans 15 amino acids. Germline V CDR1 and CDR2: KGHSH, LQKENI. Trimming took 5 bases from V and 3 from J, leaving 14 bases between them. The CDR3 sequence: CASSTAGASGNTIYF. The CDR3 DNA sequence: TGTGCCAGCTCAACCGCAGGGGCAAGTGGAAACACCATATATTTT.

The chain links TRBV7-6 to TRBJ2-7; D might be TRBD2 (5 bases). The CDR3 length is 15 residues. The germline CDR1 and CDR2 sequences are SGHVS and FNYEAQ. Trimming stripped 4 bases from V and 2 bases from J, with 15 bases between. The CDR3 DNA follows: TGTGCCAGCAGCTCGTACCCCGGGAACACCTACGAGCAGTACTTC. It codes for CASSSYPGNTYEQYF.

The CDR3 spells CASKRTGSTEAFF. In DNA form, the CDR3 reads TGTGCCAGCAAGCGGACAGGGAGTACTGAAGCTTTCTTT. The chain couples TRBV2 to TRBJ1-1; the match to TRBD1 covers 8 bases. J lost 5 bases, V lost 7 bases, and 6 bases had no gene match. The CDR3 spans 13 residues. CDR1 SNHLY and CDR2 FYNNEI come from the germline V gene.

This chain connects TRBV15 to TRBJ1-6; D is perhaps TRBD1 (6 bases). Germline V CDR1 and CDR2: LNHNV, YYDKDF (reference sequence). This CDR3 is built from 18 residues. Trimming cost V 1 base and J 6 bases, with 19 bases left between them. The CDR3 protein is CATSRVRGMGARNSPLHF. In DNA, the CDR3 is TGTGCCACCAGCAGAGTCCGTGGTATGGGGGCGCGTAATTCACCCCTCCACTTT. Full variable domain (outside the CDR3, taken from reference TRBV15 and TRBJ1-6): DAMVIQNPRYQVTQFGKPVTLSCSQTLNHNVMYWYQQKSSQAPKLLFHYYDKDFNNEADTPDNFQSRRPNTSFCFLDIRSPGLGDTAMYLCATSRVRGMGARNSPLHFGNGTRLTVT.

The DNA for the CDR3 is TGTGCCTGGACCCCAATAGGACAACGCTCACCCCTCCACTTT. Its protein product is CAWTPIGQRSPLHF. The chain links TRBV30 to TRBJ1-6; tentatively, D is TRBD1 (5 bases). Germline-derived CDR1 and CDR2 are GTSNPN and SVGIG (reference sequence). The CDR3 is 14 amino acids. Trimming removed 4 bases from V and 10 bases from J, with 17 bases in between. Combining the CDR3 with reference TRBV30 and TRBJ1-6 gives the whole variable domain SQTIHQWPATLVQPVGSPLSLECTVEGTSNPNLYWYRQAAGRGLQLLFYSVGIGQISSEVPQNLSASRPQDRQFILSSKKLLLSDSGFYLCAWTPIGQRSPLHFGNGTRLTVT.

Only a few counts were recorded for this clone. The chain recombines TRBV18 with TRBJ1-5; 9 nucleotides line up with TRBD1. The CDR3 runs to 14 residues. Per the germline V gene, CDR1 is KGHSH and CDR2 is LQKENI. V was pared by 3 bases and J by 7 bases, with 4 bases of the junction left unmatched. The CDR3 DNA follows: TGTGCCAGCTCACCTAGGACAGGGGACCAGCCCCAGCATTTT. Protein sequence: CASSPRTGDQPQHF. Filled out from reference TRBV18 and TRBJ1-5, the complete variable domain reads NAGVMQNPRHLVRRRGQEARLRCSPMKGHSHVYWYRQLPEEGLKFMVYLQKENIIDESGMPKERFSAEFPKEGPSILRIQQVVRGDSAAYFCASSPRTGDQPQHFGDGTRLSIL.

V gene TRBV28 combines with J gene TRBJ1-2, with a weak D call TRBD1 (5 bases). The length of the CDR3 is 11 residues. CDR1 MDHEN and CDR2 SYDVKM come from the germline V gene. V was trimmed by 5 bases and J by 7 bases, leaving 8 bases between them. CDR3 DNA sequence: TGTGCCAGCAGTCTGGGACCTGGCTACACCTTC. It translates to CASSLGPGYTF.

The chain carries TRBV10-3 and TRBJ2-3; 9 nucleotides align to TRBD2. CDR1 is ENHRY, CDR2 SYGVKD, per germline. Trimming removed 0 bases from V and 6 bases from J; junction bases left unmatched: 10. This CDR3 spans 17 amino acids. This CDR3 reads CAISESSGGPSGDTQYF. CDR3 sequence (DNA): TGTGCCATCAGTGAGTCTAGCGGGGGTCCATCTGGGGATACGCAGTATTTT.

V gene TRBV7-9 combines with J gene TRBJ2-1; tentative D call: TRBD1 (6 bases). Per the germline V gene, CDR1 is SEHNR and CDR2 is FQNEAQ (reference sequence). CDR3 length equals 14 residues. Between the trimmed V and J ends, which lost 3 bases and 8 bases, there was a span of 14 bases. The CDR3 DNA reads as TGTGCCAGCAGCTTCTCAGGGGTTATGGATGAGCAGTTCTTC. This gives the protein CASSFSGVMDEQFF.

V is TRBV30 and J is TRBJ2-7, with 11 bases that match TRBD2. V was clipped by 5 bases and J by 3 bases; unmatched bases: 6. Germline V lookup: CDR1 GTSNPN, CDR2 SVGIG (reference sequence). The CDR3 contains 14 residues. CDR3 sequence reads: CAWEGLAENYEQYF. The CDR3 coding sequence is TGTGCCTGGGAGGGACTAGCGGAAAACTACGAGCAGTACTTC.